The following is a TCR beta chain sequence with its context. Its antigen is undetermined. This record comes from a study of long-term antiretroviral therapy in people with HIV. With survey level as its setting, the immunoSEQ assay was v3.0. Data came from immunoSEQ multiplex PCR; TCRdb stores just in-frame clones and leaves some out. This sample has tens of thousands of clones; less than 90% occur once, and the top ten carry about a quarter. The CDR3 extends over 17 amino acids. CDR1 MDHEN and CDR2 SYDVKM come from the germline V gene. V was clipped by 1 base and J by 0 bases; unmatched bases: 4. Study-wide results and limits: Gathering of blood took place between about 2003 and 2018, possibly under older ART regimens. Compared with controls, HIV repertoires showed narrower CDR3 length ranges.

The TCR sequence derives from a man aged 50-59 years with HIV. The sample here was unsorted PBMCs, taken 0.4 years after starting antiretroviral therapy. The chain is built from TRBV28 and TRBJ2-2; 8 bases fit TRBD2. The CDR3 region is CASSLYSGLANTGELFF. CDR3 nucleotides: TGTGCCAGCAGTTTATATTCGGGACTAGCGAACACCGGGGAGCTGTTTTTT.